This TCR beta chain was found in a study of T cell responses to AZD1222 COVID-19 vaccine. This CDR3 spans 15 amino acids. Trimming left V 4 bases short and J 5 bases short, with 18 bases between. Looked up from germline, CDR1 is SGHVS and CDR2 is FQNEAQ. Whole-study results and caveats: Donors, mostly white British, included more females; clonal diversity was possibly underestimated. Within unmutated variant regions lay the reported targets of nearly half of spike-specific TCRs. Seropositive status at baseline applied to only a handful of AZD1222 recipients. Without day 14 samples, only post-peak T cell repertoires were studied.

The table came from immunoSEQ multiplex PCR; TCRdb's copy has only in-frame clones and leaves some out. There are tens of thousands of clones in the sample; about 84% occur only once, and 8.5% to 10% lies in the top ten. In the case of this clone: What it recognizes is unknown.

This specimen was peripheral blood, taken on day 0 of AZD1222 vaccination. This chain links TRBV7-8 with TRBJ2-7; TRBD1 is a possible D gene (6 bases). This TCR derives from an adult in good health. DNA of the CDR3: TGTGCCAGCAGCTACGACAGGTGGAGCCCACACGAGCAGTACTTC. Translating gives CASSYDRWSPHEQYF.